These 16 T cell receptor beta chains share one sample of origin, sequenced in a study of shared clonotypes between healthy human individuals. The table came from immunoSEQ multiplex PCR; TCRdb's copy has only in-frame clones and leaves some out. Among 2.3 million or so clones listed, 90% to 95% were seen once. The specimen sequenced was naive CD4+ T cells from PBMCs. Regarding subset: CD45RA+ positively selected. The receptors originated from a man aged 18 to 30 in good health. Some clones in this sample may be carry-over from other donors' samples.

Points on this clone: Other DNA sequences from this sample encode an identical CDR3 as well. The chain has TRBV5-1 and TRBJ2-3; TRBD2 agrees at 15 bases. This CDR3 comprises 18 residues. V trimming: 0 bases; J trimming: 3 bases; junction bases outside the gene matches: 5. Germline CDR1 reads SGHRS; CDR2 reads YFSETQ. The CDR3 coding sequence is TGCGCCAGCAGCTTGGGGGGACTAGCGGGAGGCATAACAGATACGCAGTATTTT. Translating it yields CASSLGGLAGGITDTQYF.

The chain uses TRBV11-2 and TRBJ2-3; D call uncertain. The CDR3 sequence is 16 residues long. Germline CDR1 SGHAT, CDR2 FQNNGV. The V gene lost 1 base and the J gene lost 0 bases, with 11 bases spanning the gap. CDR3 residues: CASSLVRPPSTDTQYF. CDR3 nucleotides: TGTGCCAGCAGCTTAGTTCGGCCGCCTAGCACAGATACGCAGTATTTT.

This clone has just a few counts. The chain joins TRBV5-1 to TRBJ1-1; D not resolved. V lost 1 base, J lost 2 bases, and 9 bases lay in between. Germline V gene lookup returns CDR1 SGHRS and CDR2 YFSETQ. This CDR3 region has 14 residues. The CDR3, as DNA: TGCGCCAGCAGCTTGAAGGAACGAAACACTGAAGCTTTCTTT. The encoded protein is CASSLKERNTEAFF.

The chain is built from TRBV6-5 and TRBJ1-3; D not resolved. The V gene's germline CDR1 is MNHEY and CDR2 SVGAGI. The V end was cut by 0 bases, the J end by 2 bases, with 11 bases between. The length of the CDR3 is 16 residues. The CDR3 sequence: CASSYSLANTGNTIYF. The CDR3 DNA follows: TGTGCCAGCAGTTACTCGTTGGCAAATACTGGAAACACCATATATTTT.

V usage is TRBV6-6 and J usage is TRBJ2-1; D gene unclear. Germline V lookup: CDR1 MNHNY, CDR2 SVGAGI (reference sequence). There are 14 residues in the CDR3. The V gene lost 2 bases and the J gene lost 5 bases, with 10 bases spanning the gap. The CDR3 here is CASSYEAAHNEQFF. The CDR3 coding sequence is TGTGCCAGCAGTTACGAGGCGGCTCACAATGAGCAGTTCTTC.

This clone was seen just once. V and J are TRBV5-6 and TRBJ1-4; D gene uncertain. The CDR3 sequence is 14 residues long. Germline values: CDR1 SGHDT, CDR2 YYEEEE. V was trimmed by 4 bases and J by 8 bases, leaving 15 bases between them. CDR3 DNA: TGTGCCAGCAGCCCAGGTGGGAGATACGAAAAACTGTTTTTT. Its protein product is CASSPGGRYEKLFF.

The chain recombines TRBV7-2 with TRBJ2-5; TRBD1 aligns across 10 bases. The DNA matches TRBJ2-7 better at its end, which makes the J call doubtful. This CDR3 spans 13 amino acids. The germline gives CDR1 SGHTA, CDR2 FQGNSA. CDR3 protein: CASSPGTGDEQYF. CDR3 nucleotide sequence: TGTGCCAGCAGCCCGGGGACAGGGGACGAGCAGTACTTC.

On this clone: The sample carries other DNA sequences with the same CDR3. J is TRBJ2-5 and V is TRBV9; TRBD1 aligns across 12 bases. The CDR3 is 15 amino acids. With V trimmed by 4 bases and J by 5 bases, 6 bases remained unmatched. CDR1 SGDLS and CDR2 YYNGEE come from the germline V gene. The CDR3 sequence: CASSPGTGGSETQYF. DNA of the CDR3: TGTGCCAGCAGCCCCGGGACAGGGGGCTCGGAGACCCAGTACTTC. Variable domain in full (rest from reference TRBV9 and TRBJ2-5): DSGVTQTPKHLITATGQRVTLRCSPRSGDLSVYWYQQSLDQGLQFLIQYYNGEERAKGNILERFSAQQFPDLHSELNLSSLELGDSALYFCASSPGTGGSETQYFGPGTRLLVL.

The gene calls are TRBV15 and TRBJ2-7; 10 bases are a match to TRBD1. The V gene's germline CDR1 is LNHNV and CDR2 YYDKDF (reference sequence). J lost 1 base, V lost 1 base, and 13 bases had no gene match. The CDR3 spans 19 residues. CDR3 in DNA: TGTGCCACCAGCAGAGGGGGACAGGGGTTACCAAAGAGGTCCTACGAGCAGTACTTC. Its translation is CATSRGGQGLPKRSYEQYF.

CDR3 in amino acids: CAWSVMLEGELFF. As DNA, the CDR3 is TGTGCCTGGAGTGTCATGTTGGAAGGGGAGCTGTTTTTT. The genes are TRBV30 and TRBJ2-2; no clear D gene. The V end lost 0 bases, the J end lost 8 bases, and 10 bases lay between the germline ends. CDR1 and CDR2 (germline): GTSNPN, SVGIG (reference sequence). The CDR3 has 13 amino acids.

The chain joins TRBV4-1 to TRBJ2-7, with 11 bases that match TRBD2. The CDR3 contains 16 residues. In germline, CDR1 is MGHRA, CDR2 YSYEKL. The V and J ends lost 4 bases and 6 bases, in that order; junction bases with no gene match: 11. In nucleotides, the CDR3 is TGCGCCAGCAGCCCACACCCGACTAGCGGGAACCTCGAGCAGTACTTC. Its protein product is CASSPHPTSGNLEQYF.

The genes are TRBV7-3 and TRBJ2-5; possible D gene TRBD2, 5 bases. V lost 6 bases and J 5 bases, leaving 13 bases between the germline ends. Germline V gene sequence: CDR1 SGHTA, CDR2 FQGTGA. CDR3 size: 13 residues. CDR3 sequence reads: CASSRVRGETQYF. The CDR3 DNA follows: TGTGCCAGCAGTCGAGTGAGAGGGGAGACCCAGTACTTC.

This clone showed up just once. The DNA of the CDR3 is TGCGCCAGCAGCTCACTAGCGGGAGTTTATTATGAGCAGTTCTTC. Protein product: CASSSLAGVYYEQFF. The V gene is TRBV5-1, the J gene TRBJ2-1; 11 nucleotides line up with TRBD2. V lost 3 bases to trimming and J lost 8 bases; unmatched junction nucleotides: 7. The CDR3 has 15 residues. Per germline, CDR1 SGHRS and CDR2 YFSETQ.

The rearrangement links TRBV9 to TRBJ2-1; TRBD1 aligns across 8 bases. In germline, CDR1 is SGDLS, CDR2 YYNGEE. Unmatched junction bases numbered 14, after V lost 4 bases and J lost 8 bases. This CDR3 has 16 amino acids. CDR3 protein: CASSTFDRGVLDEQFF. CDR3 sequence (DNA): TGTGCCAGCAGCACTTTCGACAGGGGTGTTTTGGATGAGCAGTTCTTC.

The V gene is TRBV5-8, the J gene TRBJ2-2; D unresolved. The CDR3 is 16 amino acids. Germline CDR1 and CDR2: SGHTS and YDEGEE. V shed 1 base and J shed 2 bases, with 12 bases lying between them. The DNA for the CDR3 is TGTGCCAGCAGCTTGCTAGGGTCCCTTAACACCGGGGAGCTGTTTTTT. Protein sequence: CASSLLGSLNTGELFF.

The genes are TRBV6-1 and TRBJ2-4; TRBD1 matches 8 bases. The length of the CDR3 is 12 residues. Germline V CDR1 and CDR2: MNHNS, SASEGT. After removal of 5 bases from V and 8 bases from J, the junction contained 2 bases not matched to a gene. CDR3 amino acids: CASSRTGYIQYF. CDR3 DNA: TGTGCCAGCAGTAGGACAGGGTACATTCAGTACTTC.